This entry lists 17 T cell receptor beta chains sequenced from one sample in a study of T-cell memory formation after mild COVID-19. Using its own MiXCR run on the 5' RACE reads, TCRdb lists one record per CDR3 protein. The sample holds 250,000 to 350,000 distinct CDR3 sequences, roughly 17% seen once. Sequenced: PBMCs or a T cell subset sorted from them (not recorded which). These receptors all come from a man aged 18 to 35 who had mild COVID-19 (a few samples of this study predate the infection). Cell type and time point are not known.

This chain connects TRBV27 to TRBJ2-7; D is unclear. V was cut by 4 bases and J by 2 bases, with 24 bases left in between. The CDR3 covers 18 residues. The germline V gene encodes CDR1 MNHEY and CDR2 SMNVEV (reference sequence). In nucleotides, the CDR3 is TGTGCCAGCAGTTGGCCCGCCAAGTCTTGGACCCCTCCCTACGAGCAGTACTTC. This encodes CASSWPAKSWTPPYEQYF.

This clonotype has a count of ten or more. The chain recombines TRBV7-3 with TRBJ2-7; 13 nucleotides line up with TRBD2. The V gene's germline CDR1 is SGHTA and CDR2 FQGTGA. V shed 3 bases and J 4 bases; nucleotides not matched to a gene: 12. The CDR3 covers 18 residues. The CDR3 loop is CASSFRLGTSGATYEQYV. The CDR3 nucleotides read TGTGCCAGCAGCTTTCGCCTCGGGACTAGCGGGGCGACTTACGAGCAGTACGTC.

This clonotype was detected only a few times. The V call is TRBV7-2, the J call TRBJ2-3; D is undetermined. Germline loops: CDR1 SGHTA, CDR2 FQGNSA. V shed 2 bases and J shed 4 bases, with 10 bases lying between them. The CDR3 contains 14 residues. This chain's CDR3 is CASSLRQRSDTQYF. The CDR3 coding sequence is TGTGCCAGCAGCTTAAGGCAGCGTTCAGATACGCAGTATTTT.

This clonotype occurred a few times. This chain connects TRBV6-5 to TRBJ1-1, with D unclear. This CDR3 is built from 16 residues. Trimming removed 0 bases at V and 3 bases at J, with 14 bases between. The germline V gene encodes CDR1 MNHEY and CDR2 SVGAGI. CDR3 region: CASSYSIGQPYTEAFF. The CDR3 nucleotides are TGTGCCAGCAGTTACTCGATCGGGCAGCCATACACTGAAGCTTTCTTT.

The chain is built from TRBV27 and TRBJ1-1; TRBD1 is a possible D gene (6 bases). V gave up 0 bases and J gave up 10 bases, with 9 bases separating them. CDR1 MNHEY and CDR2 SMNVEV come from the germline V gene (reference sequence). This CDR3 is 12 amino acids long. The CDR3 DNA follows: TGTGCCAGCAGTTTATCGGGGGGGGCAGCTTTCTTT. Translation: CASSLSGGAAFF.

The chain uses TRBV25-1 and TRBJ1-2, with 8 bases matching TRBD1. CDR1 MGHDK and CDR2 SYGVNS come from the germline V gene. The V gene end was trimmed by 1 base and the J gene end by 4 bases; junction bases not matched to a gene: 8. This CDR3 has 16 amino acids. CDR3 DNA sequence: TGTGCCAGCAGTGAATCATCAGGGGGCGGGAGCTATGGCTACACCTTC. Amino acids: CASSESSGGGSYGYTF.

CDR3 DNA: TGTGCCAGTAGTGTCCGACTGACAGATACGCAGTATTTT. It codes for CASSVRLTDTQYF. V is TRBV19 and J is TRBJ2-3; D gene unclear. This CDR3 has 13 residues. V was trimmed by 5 bases and J by 3 bases, leaving 9 bases between them. Germline assignment: CDR1 LNHDA and CDR2 SQIVND (reference sequence).

Many counts were recorded for this clonotype. The genes are TRBV5-5 and TRBJ2-1; D gene uncertain. Trimming shortened V by 4 bases and J by 4 bases, and 6 bases separated the two germline ends. This CDR3 has 12 residues. From germline, CDR1 is SGHKS and CDR2 YYEKEE (reference sequence). CDR3 protein: CASSLEYNEQFF. CDR3 nucleotide sequence: TGTGCCAGCAGCCTCGAATACAATGAGCAGTTCTTC.

The J gene is TRBJ1-2, the V gene TRBV7-9; TRBD1 matches at 9 bases. The germline gives CDR1 SEHNR, CDR2 FQNEAQ (reference sequence). V gave up 3 bases and J gave up 6 bases; unmatched junction bases: 5. The CDR3 runs 14 residues. The CDR3 region is CASSLPDRGDGYTF. CDR3 sequence (DNA): TGTGCCAGCAGCTTGCCGGACAGGGGAGATGGCTACACCTTC.

This clonotype came up many times. The chain carries TRBV7-9 and TRBJ2-7; no definite D call. Trimming removed 5 bases from V and 7 bases from J, with 12 bases in between. The CDR3 has 12 amino acids. The germline V gene encodes CDR1 SEHNR and CDR2 FQNEAQ (reference sequence). The CDR3 spells CASSLHPLEQYV. The CDR3 nucleotides are TGTGCCAGCAGCCTACATCCGTTGGAGCAGTACGTC.

This clonotype has only a few counts. The chain employs TRBV11-2 and TRBJ2-1; the match to TRBD1 covers 12 bases. This CDR3 spans 17 amino acids. Germline V gene data show CDR1 as SGHAT and CDR2 as FQNNGV. V shed 1 base and J 3 bases; nucleotides not matched to a gene: 4. The CDR3 here is CASSLGGQGAFYNEQFF. DNA for the CDR3: TGTGCCAGCAGCTTAGGGGGACAGGGGGCATTCTACAATGAGCAGTTCTTC.

The chain couples TRBV20-1 to TRBJ2-5; weak D call: TRBD2 (5 bases). The germline V and J ends were trimmed by 7 bases and 2 bases, with 17 bases remaining between them. The CDR3 runs 14 residues. Germline assignment: CDR1 DFQATT and CDR2 SNEGSKA (reference sequence). The CDR3 loop is CSVPPPGLQETQYF. The DNA of the CDR3 is TGCAGTGTCCCTCCGCCTGGACTGCAAGAGACCCAGTACTTC.

This chain connects TRBV19 to TRBJ1-5; the D gene is possibly TRBD1 (6 bases). The germline gives CDR1 LNHDA, CDR2 SQIVND (reference sequence). This CDR3 is built from 14 residues. Deletions cut 5 bases from V and 2 bases from J, with 10 bases between. CDR3: CASSPGTRNQPQHF. The CDR3 coding sequence is TGTGCCAGTAGTCCAGGGACACGCAATCAGCCCCAGCATTTT.

This clonotype was found many times. V and J are TRBV28 and TRBJ2-3, with a tentative D call TRBD1 (6 bases). The CDR3 totals 13 residues. Germline CDR1 is MDHEN and CDR2 is SYDVKM. Trimming took 8 bases from V and 1 from J, leaving 10 bases between them. The CDR3 DNA reads TGTGCCAGCCGTTGGACAGGCACAGATACGCAGTATTTT. Amino acids: CASRWTGTDTQYF.

This clonotype was detected only a few times. The chain links TRBV21-1 to TRBJ2-2. TRBV21-1 is a recognized pseudogene. This CDR3 comprises 13 residues. The CDR3: CASSKRPTGELFF. CDR3 nucleotide sequence: TGTGCCAGCAGCAAGAGGCCCACCGGGGAGCTGTTTTTT.

The chain links TRBV25-1 to TRBJ2-3; TRBD1 matches 9 bases. This CDR3 has 16 residues. Per germline, CDR1 MGHDK and CDR2 SYGVNS. J lost 2 bases, V lost 6 bases, and 9 bases had no gene match. CDR3 in amino acids: CASSLLGQGNTDTQYF. The CDR3 nucleotides read TGTGCCAGCAGCCTTTTGGGACAGGGAAACACAGATACGCAGTATTTT.

The chain links TRBV11-2 to TRBJ1-1; 10 nucleotides match TRBD1. Germline-derived CDR1 and CDR2 are SGHAT and FQNNGV. The CDR3 length is 17 residues. Unmatched junction bases numbered 10, after V lost 4 bases and J lost 2 bases. The CDR3 coding sequence is TGTGCCAGCAGCTCAGACCGGGACAGGGGCGGCAACACTGAAGCTTTCTTT. Its translation: CASSSDRDRGGNTEAFF.